This TCR beta chain was observed in a study of cytomegalovirus exposure and HLA in healthy donors. The wider study: Unique TCRs from HLA-typed donors, approximately 80 million of them, were held in an early data release. Study results and limitations: More clonal expansion characterized HLA-associated TCR beta chains than equally common others in a later analysis. Reportedly, fewer N-insertions than the roughly 700-donor mean appeared in an Asian-associated ancestry cluster in a later analysis. Among CMV-associated TCR beta chains, most appeared HLA-restricted in a later analysis.

J was trimmed by 3 bases and V by 3 bases; bases with no gene match: 12. CDR1 is KGHSH, CDR2 LQKENI, per germline. This CDR3 is 18 amino acids long. Use of 60 Vbeta and 13 Jbeta primers characterized the PCR. Clones were sequenced by immunoSEQ multiplex PCR, and TCRdb holds only the in-frame ones, with some missing. The data hold 150,000 to 200,000 clones, with around 76% observed a single time. A word on this clone: Its matching antigen is unknown.

The chain joins TRBV18 to TRBJ2-1; the match to TRBD2 covers 9 bases. The receptor comes from a woman in her forties in good health and CMV-seronegative. The sample consisted of PBMCs. In nucleotides, the CDR3 is TGTGCCAGCTCACCGTTAAATGCGGGAGGGCAACGCTACAATGAGCAGTTCTTC. Amino acids: CASSPLNAGGQRYNEQFF. The entire variable domain, with the rest obtained from reference TRBV18 and TRBJ2-1, is as follows: NAGVMQNPRHLVRRRGQEARLRCSPMKGHSHVYWYRQLPEEGLKFMVYLQKENIIDESGMPKERFSAEFPKEGPSILRIQQVVRGDSAAYFCASSPLNAGGQRYNEQFFGPGTRLTVL.